This T cell receptor (beta chain) was captured by sequencing in a study of cytomegalovirus exposure and HLA in healthy donors. Study conclusions and caveats: Accounts indicate the classifier identified cytomegalovirus status with strong specificity and sensitivity. Associated with cytomegalovirus, according to the listing, were about 160 TCR beta chains. Subsequent analysis revealed that first-cohort TCR clusters tended to co-occur in the approximately 120 validation repertoires.

On this clone itself: The antigen remains undetermined.

V was pared by 1 base and J by 4 bases, with 10 bases between. The CDR3 is 14 residues long. The germline V gene encodes CDR1 LNHDA and CDR2 SQIVND (reference sequence). The protocol was immunoSEQ multiplex PCR, while the TCRdb copy is restricted to in-frame clones and leaves out a portion. This sample has 150,000 to 200,000 clones, with 84% found just once. The V gene is TRBV19, the J gene TRBJ1-2; unclear D gene. Sequenced sample: PBMCs. The receptor comes from a man younger than 30 in good health and CMV-seropositive. The CDR3 bases are TGTGCCAGTAGTATAGCGGCGGTGAGCTATGGCTACACCTTC. Its protein is CASSIAAVSYGYTF.